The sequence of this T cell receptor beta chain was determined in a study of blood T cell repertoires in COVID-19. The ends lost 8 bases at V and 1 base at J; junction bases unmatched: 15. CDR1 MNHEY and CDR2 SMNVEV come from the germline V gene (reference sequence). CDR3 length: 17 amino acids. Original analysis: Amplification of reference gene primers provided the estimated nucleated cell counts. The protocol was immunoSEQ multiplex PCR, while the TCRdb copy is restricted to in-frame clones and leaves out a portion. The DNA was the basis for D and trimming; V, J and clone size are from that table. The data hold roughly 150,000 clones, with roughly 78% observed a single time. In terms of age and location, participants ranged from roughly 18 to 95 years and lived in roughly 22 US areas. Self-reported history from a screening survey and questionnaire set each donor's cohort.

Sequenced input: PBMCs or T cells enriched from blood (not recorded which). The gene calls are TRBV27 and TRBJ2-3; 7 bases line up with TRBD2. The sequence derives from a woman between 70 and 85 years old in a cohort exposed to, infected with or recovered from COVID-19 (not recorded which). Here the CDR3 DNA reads TGTGCCAGCGCTCCCCAGGGACTAACCAGGGGCACAGATACGCAGTATTTT. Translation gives CASAPQGLTRGTDTQYF.